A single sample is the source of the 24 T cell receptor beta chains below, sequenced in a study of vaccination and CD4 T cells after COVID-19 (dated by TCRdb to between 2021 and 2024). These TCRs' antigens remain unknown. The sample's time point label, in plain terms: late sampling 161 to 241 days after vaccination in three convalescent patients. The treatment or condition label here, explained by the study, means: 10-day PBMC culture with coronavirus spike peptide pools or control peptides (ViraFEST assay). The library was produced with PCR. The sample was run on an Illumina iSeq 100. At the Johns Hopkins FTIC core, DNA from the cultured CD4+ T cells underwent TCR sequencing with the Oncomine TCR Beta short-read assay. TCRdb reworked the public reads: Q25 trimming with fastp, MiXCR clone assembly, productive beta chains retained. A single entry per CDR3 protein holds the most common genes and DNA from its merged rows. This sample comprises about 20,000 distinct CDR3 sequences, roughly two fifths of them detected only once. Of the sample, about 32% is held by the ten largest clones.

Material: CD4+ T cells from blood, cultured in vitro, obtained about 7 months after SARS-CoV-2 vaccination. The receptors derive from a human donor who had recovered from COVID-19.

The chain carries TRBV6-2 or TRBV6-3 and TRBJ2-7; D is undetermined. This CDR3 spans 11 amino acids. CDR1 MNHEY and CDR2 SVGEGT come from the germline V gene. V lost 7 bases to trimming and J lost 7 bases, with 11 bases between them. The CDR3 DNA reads TGTGCCAGCAATAGGGTCGGGGAGCAGTACTTC. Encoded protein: CASNRVGEQYF.

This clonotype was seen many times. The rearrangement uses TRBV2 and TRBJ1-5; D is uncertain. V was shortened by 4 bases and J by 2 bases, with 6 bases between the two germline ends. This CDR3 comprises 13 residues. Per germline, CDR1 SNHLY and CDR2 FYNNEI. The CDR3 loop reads CASSGGGNQPQHF. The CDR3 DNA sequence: TGTGCCAGCAGTGGGGGAGGCAATCAGCCCCAGCATTTT.

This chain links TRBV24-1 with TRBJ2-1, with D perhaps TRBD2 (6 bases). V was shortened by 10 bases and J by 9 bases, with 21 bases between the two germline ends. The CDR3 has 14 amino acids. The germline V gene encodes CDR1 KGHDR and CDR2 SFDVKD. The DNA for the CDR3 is TGTGCCACTTCCGAAGCGGGCCGCCGTTCTGAGCAGTTCTTC. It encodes CATSEAGRRSEQFF.

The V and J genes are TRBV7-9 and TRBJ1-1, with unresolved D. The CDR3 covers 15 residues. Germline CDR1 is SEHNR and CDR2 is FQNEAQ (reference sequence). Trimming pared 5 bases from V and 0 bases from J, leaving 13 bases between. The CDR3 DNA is TGTGCCAGCAGCACTCGGGATTTCATGAACACTGAAGCTTTCTTT. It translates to CASSTRDFMNTEAFF. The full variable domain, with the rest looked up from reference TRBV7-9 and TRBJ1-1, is DTGVSQNPRHKITKRGQNVTFRCDPISEHNRLYWYRQTLGQGPEFLTYFQNEAQLEKSRLLSDRFSAERPKGSFSTLEIQRTEQGDSAMYLCASSTRDFMNTEAFFGQGTRLTVV.

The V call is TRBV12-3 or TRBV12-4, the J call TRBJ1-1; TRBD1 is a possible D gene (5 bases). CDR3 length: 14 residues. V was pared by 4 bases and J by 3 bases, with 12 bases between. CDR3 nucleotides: TGTGCCAGCAGTTATGTGGGGGGGGACACTGAAGCTTTCTTT. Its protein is CASSYVGGDTEAFF.

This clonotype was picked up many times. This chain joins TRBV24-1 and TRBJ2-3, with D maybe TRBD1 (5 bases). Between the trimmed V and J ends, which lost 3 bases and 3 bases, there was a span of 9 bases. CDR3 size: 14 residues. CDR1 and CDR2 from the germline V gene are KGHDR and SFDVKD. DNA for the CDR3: TGTGCCACCAGTGATGTGACAGCGACAGATACGCAGTATTTT. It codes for CATSDVTATDTQYF.

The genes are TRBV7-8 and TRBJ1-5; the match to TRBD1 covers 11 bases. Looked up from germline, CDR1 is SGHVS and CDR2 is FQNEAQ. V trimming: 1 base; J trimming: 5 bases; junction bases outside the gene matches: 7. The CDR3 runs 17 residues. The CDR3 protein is CASSLVYGTGGHQPQHF. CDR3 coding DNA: TGTGCCAGCAGCTTAGTGTATGGGACAGGGGGTCATCAGCCCCAGCATTTT.

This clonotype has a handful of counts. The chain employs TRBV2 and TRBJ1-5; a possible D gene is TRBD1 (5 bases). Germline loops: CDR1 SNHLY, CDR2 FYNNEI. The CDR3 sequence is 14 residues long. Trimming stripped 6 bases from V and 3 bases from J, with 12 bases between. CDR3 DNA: TGTGCCAGCAGCGATCAGGGCGACAATCAGCCCCAGCATTTT. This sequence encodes CASSDQGDNQPQHF.

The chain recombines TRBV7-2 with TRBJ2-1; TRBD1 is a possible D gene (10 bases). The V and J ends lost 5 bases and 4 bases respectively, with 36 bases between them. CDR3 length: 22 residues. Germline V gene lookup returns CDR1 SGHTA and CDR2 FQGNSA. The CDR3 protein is CASSAPSPGQGSTSGLYNEQFF. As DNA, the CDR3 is TGTGCCAGCAGCGCACCAAGCCCGGGACAGGGGTCGACTAGCGGACTTTACAATGAGCAGTTCTTC. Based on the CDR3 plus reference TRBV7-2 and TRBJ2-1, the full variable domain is GAGVSQSPSNKVTEKGKDVELRCDPISGHTALYWYRQSLGQGLEFLIYFQGNSAPDKSGLPSDRFSAERTGGSVSTLTIQRTQQEDSAVYLCASSAPSPGQGSTSGLYNEQFFGPGTRLTVL.

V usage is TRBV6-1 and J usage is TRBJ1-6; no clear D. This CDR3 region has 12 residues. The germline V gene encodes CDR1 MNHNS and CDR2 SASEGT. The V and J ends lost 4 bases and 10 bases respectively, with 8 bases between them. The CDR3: CASSGVGSPLHF. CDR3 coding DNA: TGTGCCAGCAGTGGGGTTGGGTCACCCCTCCACTTT.

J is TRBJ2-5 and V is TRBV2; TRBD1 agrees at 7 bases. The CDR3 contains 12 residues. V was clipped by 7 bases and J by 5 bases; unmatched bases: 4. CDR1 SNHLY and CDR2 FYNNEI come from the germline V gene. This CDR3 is CASTDRDETQYF. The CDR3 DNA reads TGTGCCAGCACAGACAGGGACGAGACCCAGTACTTC.

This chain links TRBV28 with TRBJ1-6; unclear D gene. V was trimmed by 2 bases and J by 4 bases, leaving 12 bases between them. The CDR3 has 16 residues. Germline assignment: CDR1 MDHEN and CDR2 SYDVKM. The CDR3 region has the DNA TGTGCCAGCAGTTTAGGGGTACAGTCTTATAATTCACCCCTCCACTTT. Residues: CASSLGVQSYNSPLHF.

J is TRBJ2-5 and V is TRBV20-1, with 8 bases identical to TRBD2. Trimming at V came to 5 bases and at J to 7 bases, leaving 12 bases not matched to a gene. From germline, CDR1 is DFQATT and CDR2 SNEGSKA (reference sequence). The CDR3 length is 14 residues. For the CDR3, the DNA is TGCAGTGCTCCCCGGACTAGCAGGGGCAGGACCCAGTACTTC. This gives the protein CSAPRTSRGRTQYF.

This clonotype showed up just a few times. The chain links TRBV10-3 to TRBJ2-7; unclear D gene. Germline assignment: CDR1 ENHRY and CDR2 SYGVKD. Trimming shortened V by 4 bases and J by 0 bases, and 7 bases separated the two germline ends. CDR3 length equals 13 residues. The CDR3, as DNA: TGTGCCATCAGTGCCCCAGCCTCCTACGAGCAGTACTTC. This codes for CAISAPASYEQYF.

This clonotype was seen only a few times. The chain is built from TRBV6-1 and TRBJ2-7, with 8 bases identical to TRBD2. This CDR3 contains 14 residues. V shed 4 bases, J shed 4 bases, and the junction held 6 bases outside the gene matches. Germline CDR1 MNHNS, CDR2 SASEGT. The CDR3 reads CASSVRAGEYEQYF. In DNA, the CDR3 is TGTGCCAGCAGTGTGCGAGCGGGGGAATACGAGCAGTACTTC.

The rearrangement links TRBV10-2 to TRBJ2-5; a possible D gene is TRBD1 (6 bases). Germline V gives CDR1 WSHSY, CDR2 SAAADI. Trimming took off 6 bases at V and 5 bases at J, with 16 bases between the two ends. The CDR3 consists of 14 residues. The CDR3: CASRTNRAGETQYF. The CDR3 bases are TGCGCCAGCAGGACGAACAGGGCCGGGGAGACCCAGTACTTC.

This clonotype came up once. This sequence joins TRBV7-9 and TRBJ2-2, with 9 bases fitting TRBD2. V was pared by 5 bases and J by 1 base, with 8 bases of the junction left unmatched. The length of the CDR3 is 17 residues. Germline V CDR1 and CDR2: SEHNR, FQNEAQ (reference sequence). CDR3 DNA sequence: TGTGCCAGCAGCCCTGCGGGGGGGGCAGGGAACACCGGGGAGCTGTTTTTT. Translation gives CASSPAGGAGNTGELFF.

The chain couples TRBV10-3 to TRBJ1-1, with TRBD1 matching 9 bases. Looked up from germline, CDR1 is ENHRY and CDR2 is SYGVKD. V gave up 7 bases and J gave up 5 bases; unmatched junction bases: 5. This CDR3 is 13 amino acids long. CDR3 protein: CAITRDRETEAFF. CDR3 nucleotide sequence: TGTGCCATCACCCGGGACAGGGAGACTGAAGCTTTCTTT.

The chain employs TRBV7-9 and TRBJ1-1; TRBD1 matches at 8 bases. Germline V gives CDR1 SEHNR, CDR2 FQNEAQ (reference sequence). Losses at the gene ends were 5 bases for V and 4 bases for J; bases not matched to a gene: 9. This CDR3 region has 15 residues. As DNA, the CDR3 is TGTGCCAGCAGCCCCGGGACAGGCTATAGCACTGAAGCTTTCTTT. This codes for CASSPGTGYSTEAFF.

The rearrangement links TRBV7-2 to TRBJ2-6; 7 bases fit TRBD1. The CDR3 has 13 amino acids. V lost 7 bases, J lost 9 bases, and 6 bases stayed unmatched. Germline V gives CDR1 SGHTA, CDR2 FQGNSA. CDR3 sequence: CASTADRRNVLTF. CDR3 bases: TGTGCCAGCACCGCGGACAGGCGCAACGTCCTGACTTTC.

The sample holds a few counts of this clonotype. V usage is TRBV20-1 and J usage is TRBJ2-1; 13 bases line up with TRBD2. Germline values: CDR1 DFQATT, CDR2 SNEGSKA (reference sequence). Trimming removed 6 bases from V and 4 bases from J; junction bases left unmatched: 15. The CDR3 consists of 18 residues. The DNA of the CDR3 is TGCAGTGCGAAGGGACTAGCGGGGAATAATTTACCTTACAATGAGCAGTTCTTC. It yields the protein CSAKGLAGNNLPYNEQFF.

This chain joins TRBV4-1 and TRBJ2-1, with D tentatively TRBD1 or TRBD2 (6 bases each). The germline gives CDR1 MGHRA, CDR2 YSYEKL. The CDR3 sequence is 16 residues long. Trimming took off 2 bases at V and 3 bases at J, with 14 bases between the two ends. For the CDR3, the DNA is TGCGCCAGCAGCCAACTTGGTCGGGGGCTCTACAATGAGCAGTTCTTC. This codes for CASSQLGRGLYNEQFF.

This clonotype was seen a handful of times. The CDR3 protein is CSARHRPQGYNSPLHF. Written as DNA, the CDR3 is TGCAGTGCTAGACACAGACCCCAGGGGTATAATTCACCCCTCCACTTT. This chain links TRBV20-1 with TRBJ1-6, with D tentatively TRBD1 (6 bases). V was cut by 2 bases and J by 4 bases, with 15 bases left in between. CDR1 is DFQATT, CDR2 SNEGSKA, per germline (reference sequence). CDR3 length: 16 residues.

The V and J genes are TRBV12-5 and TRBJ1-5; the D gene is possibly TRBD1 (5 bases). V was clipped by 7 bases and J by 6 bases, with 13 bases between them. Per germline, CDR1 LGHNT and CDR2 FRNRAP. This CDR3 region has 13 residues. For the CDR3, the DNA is TGTGCTAGTGTAACCCCGGGGGGTCAGCCCCAGCATTTT. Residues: CASVTPGGQPQHF.